This T cell receptor (beta chain) was recovered during a study of PD-L1 blockade in urothelial cancer. Study context: Patients' atezolizumab regimen, 1,200 mg intravenously every 3 weeks, began in the mid-2010s.

As to time point: peripheral blood 6 weeks after treatment start. The V and J ends lost 0 bases and 5 bases respectively, with 4 bases between them. The CDR3 is made up of 13 amino acids. Germline CDR1 and CDR2: LNHNV and YYDKDF (reference sequence). The method was immunoSEQ multiplex PCR; TCRdb's version includes in-frame clones alone and lacks a portion of them. The sample has around 93,000 clones, over 65% seen once. The sequence derives from a man aged 65 to 79 with urothelial cancer. The chain links TRBV15 to TRBJ1-4; no reliable D call. The sequenced sample was PBMCs, obtained around atezolizumab (anti-PD-L1) treatment. The CDR3: CATSRERNEKLFF. CDR3 coding DNA: TGTGCCACCAGCAGAGAGAGAAATGAAAAACTGTTTTTT.